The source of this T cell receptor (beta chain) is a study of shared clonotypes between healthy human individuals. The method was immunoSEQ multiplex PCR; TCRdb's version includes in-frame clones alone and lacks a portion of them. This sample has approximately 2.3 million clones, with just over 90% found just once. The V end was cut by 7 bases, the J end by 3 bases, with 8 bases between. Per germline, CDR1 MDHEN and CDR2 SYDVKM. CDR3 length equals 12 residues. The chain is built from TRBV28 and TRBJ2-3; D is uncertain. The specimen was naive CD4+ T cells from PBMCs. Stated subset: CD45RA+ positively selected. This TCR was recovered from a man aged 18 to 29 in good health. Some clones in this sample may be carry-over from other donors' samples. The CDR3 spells CASTQLTDTQYF. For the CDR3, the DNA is TGTGCCAGCACCCAACTAACAGATACGCAGTATTTT.